A single sample gave rise to the 3 T cell receptor beta chains below, sequenced in a study of beta chain features in type 1 diabetes. All of the isolated RNA was reverse transcribed, so expressed TCRB transcripts were sequenced. Clones were read by immunoSEQ multiplex PCR, and TCRdb kept only the in-frame ones, dropping some. Of about 900,000 clones in the sample, about a sixth are singletons; the top ten hold 0.02% to 0.025%. The specimen was naive CD4+ T cells from blood. All receptors derive from a young woman in good health.

The chain couples TRBV19 to TRBJ2-3; the match to TRBD2 covers 11 bases. Per germline, CDR1 LNHDA and CDR2 SQIVND (reference sequence). V dropped 2 bases and J dropped 6; count of bases not matched to a gene: 1. The CDR3 runs to 14 residues. CDR3: CASSIRLAGDTQYF. DNA for the CDR3: TGTGCCAGTAGTATAAGACTAGCGGGGGATACGCAGTATTTT.

J is TRBJ2-1 and V is TRBV5-1; 10 nucleotides align to TRBD2. Per germline, CDR1 SGHRS and CDR2 YFSETQ. CDR3 length: 19 amino acids. Losses at the gene ends were 0 bases for V and 0 bases for J; bases not matched to a gene: 9. The DNA of the CDR3 is TGCGCCAGCAGCTTGGGACTAGCGGGCTTCGGGCTCTCCTACAATGAGCAGTTCTTC. Its protein product is CASSLGLAGFGLSYNEQFF.

This chain links TRBV4-3 with TRBJ2-7; no clear D. The CDR3 is 14 amino acids. Deletions cut 0 bases from V and 4 bases from J, with 10 bases between. Per the germline V gene, CDR1 is LGHNA and CDR2 is YSLEER. The DNA for the CDR3 is TGCGCCAGCAGCCAAGACATTTGGGTGTACGAGCAGTACTTC. Protein product: CASSQDIWVYEQYF.